This TCR beta chain is drawn from a study of CD8 T cells in Susac syndrome (dated by TCRdb to the late 2010s). Background on the whole study: Among the Susac syndrome patients who were sequenced, clinically active disease was present in roughly six and clinical remission was observed in under ten. Repertoire sequencing was used to test whether CD8+ T cell activation and differentiation in Susac syndrome was antigen driven. Susac syndrome patients were therapy-naive, on corticosteroids (some also receiving IVIg), or on IVIg alone at blood withdrawal.

RNA was extracted with the RNeasy kit and about 0.45 to 1 ug was reverse transcribed using random hexamers. The immunoSEQ multiplex PCR assay, which covers 54 Vbeta and 13 Jbeta segments, was used to amplify TCR beta CDR3 regions. PCR amplification bias was corrected using a synthetic template baseline for primer optimization and computational correction. As for the original processing: Only productive sequences were kept, with reads annotated to V, D and J genes according to IMGT and analyzed in immunoSEQ Analyzer. To calculate clonality, Shannon entropy was normalized by log2 of the number of productive unique sequences and then subtracted from one. For each patient and control, public and private clones were evaluated within the 100 most prevalent clones. Clones were defined as Susac-specific if absent from the healthy and MS cohorts, from 900 to 1,200 published viral clones and from other ImmuneACCESS disease sequences. The public reads were run again by TCRdb, first through fastp at Q25 and then through MiXCR, and only productive beta chains were kept. When rows share a CDR3 protein, they turn into one entry using the most common DNA and genes. TCRdb's processing, not the authors' own work, is the source of the V and J calls. In all, the sample holds roughly 140,000 distinct CDR3 sequences, and roughly 95% of those were seen once. Over 0.075% of the sample lies in the top ten.

Details on this clonotype: It has no known antigen specificity. There are no base qualities to consult, and no much larger clone falls within one base.

Points the paper makes about the study in general: The TCR sequencing and HLA analysis was acknowledged to have included a relatively small number of individuals. The CD4+ T cell repertoire of patients with Susac syndrome showed no detectable clonal expansion.

High-throughput TCR beta sequencing profiled peripheral blood CD8+ and CD4+ T cells from healthy donors, Susac syndrome patients and multiple sclerosis patients. Recently defined diagnostic criteria for definite or probable disease were met by the Susac syndrome patients. Bulk CD8+ and CD4+ T cells were purified magnetically by negative isolation, whereas CD8+ TEMRA cells were enriched by FACS. Blood was collected in EDTA tubes and processed within 24 hours, with PBMCs isolated through density gradient centrifugation. PBMCs intended for TCR sequencing were frozen in liquid nitrogen and were later thawed in a 37 degrees C water bath. A purity of at least 90% was achieved for sorted or isolated CD4+, CD8+ and CD8+ TEMRA cells. This receptor was identified in a human donor with Susac syndrome. The sample was CD4+ T cells from PBMCs.

The CDR3 here reads CSGGDRANGYTF. In nucleotides, the sequence is TGCAGCGGCGGGGACAGGGCTAATGGCTACACCTTC. This chain is built from TRBV29-1 and TRBJ1-2, with 9 junctional bases fitting TRBD1. V is trimmed back by 7 bases and J by 6 bases, and the junction contains 6 bases that no gene match accounts for. The germline V gene sets CDR1 to SQVTM and CDR2 to ANQGSEA. Including cysteine and phenylalanine, the CDR3 has 12 amino acids. Here the CDR3 DNA is all that survives: 36 bases in frame from base 1.